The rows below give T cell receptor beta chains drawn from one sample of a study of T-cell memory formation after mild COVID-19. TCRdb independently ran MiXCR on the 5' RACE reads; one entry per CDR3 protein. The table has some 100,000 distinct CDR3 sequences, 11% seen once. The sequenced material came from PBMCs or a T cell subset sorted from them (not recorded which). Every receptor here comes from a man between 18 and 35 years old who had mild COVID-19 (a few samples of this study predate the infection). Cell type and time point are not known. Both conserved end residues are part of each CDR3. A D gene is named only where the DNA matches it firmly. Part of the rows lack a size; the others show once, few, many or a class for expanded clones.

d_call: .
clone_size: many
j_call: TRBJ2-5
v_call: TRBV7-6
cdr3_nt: TGTGCCAGCAGCTTCGGCGGAGGCGGCCAAGAGACCCAGTACTTC
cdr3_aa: CASSFGGGGQETQYF

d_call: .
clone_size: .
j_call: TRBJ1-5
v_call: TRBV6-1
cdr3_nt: TGTGCCAGCAGTGTCTCTGCAGGGAGGGATCAGCCCCAGCATTTT
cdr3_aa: CASSVSAGRDQPQHF

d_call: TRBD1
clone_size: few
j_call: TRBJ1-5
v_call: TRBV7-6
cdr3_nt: TGTGCCAGCAGCTCGACAGGGGCCAACAATCAGCCCCAGCATTTT
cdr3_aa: CASSSTGANNQPQHF

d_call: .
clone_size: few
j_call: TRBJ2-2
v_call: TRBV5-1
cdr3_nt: TGCGCCAGCAGCGACCAGGGACTGACGAACACCGGGGAGCTGTTTTTT
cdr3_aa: CASSDQGLTNTGELFF

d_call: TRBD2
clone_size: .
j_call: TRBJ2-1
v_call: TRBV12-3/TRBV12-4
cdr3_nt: TGTGCCAGCAGCCCCACGGGGGGCAATGAGCAGTTCTTC
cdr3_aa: CASSPTGGNEQFF

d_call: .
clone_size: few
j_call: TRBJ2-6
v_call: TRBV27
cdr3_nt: TGTGCCAGCAGTTTCGCTAGCATCTCTCCTGGGGCCAACGTCCTGACTTTC
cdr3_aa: CASSFASISPGANVLTF

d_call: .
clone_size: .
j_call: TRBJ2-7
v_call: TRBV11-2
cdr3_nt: TGTGCCAGCAGCTCCGTGAGGGGACGAATCTCCTACGAGCAGTACTTC
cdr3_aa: CASSSVRGRISYEQYF

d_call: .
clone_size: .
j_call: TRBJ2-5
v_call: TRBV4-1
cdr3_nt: TGCGCCAGCAGCCAAGGGCCGCTAGAAGGAGGGACCCAGTACTTC
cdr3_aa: CASSQGPLEGGTQYF

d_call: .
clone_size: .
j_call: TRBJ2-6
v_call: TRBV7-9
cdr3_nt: TGTGCCAGCAGCTTAGAAGGGCGCTCTGGGGCCAACGTCCTGACTTTC
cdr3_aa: CASSLEGRSGANVLTF

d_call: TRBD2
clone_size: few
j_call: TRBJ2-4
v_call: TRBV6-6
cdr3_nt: TGTGCCAGCATTAGCGGGACTTCCGAAAACATTCAGTACTTC
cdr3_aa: CASISGTSENIQYF

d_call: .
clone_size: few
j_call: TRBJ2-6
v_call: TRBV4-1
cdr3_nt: TGCGCCAGCAGCCCTCATAAGGGGGCCAACGTCCTGACTTTC
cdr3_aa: CASSPHKGANVLTF

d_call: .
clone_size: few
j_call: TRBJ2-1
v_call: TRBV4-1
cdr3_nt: TGCGCCAGCAGCCAGGGTATCGGGGGTCGCGGCATAAGCTCCTACAATGAGCAGTTCTTC
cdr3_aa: CASSQGIGGRGISSYNEQFF

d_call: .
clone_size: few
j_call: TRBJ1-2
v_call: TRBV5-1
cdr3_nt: TGCGCCAGCACTAGCGGGTCCGGCAATTACTATGGCTACACCTTC
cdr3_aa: CASTSGSGNYYGYTF

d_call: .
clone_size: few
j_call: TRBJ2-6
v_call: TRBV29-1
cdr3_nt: TGCAGCGTTCTGTCTGGGGCCAACGTCCTGACTTTC
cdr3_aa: CSVLSGANVLTF

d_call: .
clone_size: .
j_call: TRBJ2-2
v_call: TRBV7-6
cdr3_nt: TGTGCCAGCAGCTTACGAGGAACCGGGGAGCTGTTTTTT
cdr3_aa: CASSLRGTGELFF

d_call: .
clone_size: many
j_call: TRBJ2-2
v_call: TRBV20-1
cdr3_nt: TGCAGTGCCAGACTAGATGCAACCGGGGAGCTGTTTTTT
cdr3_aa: CSARLDATGELFF

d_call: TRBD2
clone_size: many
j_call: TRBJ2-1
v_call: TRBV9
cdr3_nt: TGTGCCAGCAGCGTCTGGGAGGGTTTATCCTCCAATGAGCAGTTCTTC
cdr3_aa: CASSVWEGLSSNEQFF

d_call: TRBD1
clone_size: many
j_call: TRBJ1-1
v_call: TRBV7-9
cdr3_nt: TGTGCCAGCAGCTCGGGACAGCCAAACGAAGCTTTCTTT
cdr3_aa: CASSSGQPNEAFF

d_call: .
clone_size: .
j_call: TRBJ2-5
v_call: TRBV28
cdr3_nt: TGTGCCAGCAGTTTTTGGTCAGGGCGGGAGACCCAGTACTTC
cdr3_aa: CASSFWSGRETQYF

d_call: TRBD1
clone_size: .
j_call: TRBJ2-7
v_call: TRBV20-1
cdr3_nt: TGCAGTGCTCCCTTACCGGGACAGGGTACCTACGAGCAGTACTTC
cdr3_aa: CSAPLPGQGTYEQYF

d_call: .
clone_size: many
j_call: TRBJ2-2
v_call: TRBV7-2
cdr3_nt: TGTGCCAGCAGCTTAAGTCACACCGGGGAGCTGTTTTTT
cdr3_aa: CASSLSHTGELFF

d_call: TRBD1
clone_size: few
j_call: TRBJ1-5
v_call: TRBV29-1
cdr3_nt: TGCAGCGTTAGGACAGGGAATCAGCCCCAGCATTTT
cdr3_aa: CSVRTGNQPQHF

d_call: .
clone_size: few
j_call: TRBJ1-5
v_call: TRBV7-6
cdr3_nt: TGTGCCAGCAGCTTAACAGCCTATCAGCCCCAGCATTTT
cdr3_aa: CASSLTAYQPQHF

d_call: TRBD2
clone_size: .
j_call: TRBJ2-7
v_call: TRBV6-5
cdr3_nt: TGTGCCAGCAGGGCCGGGACTAGCGGAAATTACGAGCAGTACTTC
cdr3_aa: CASRAGTSGNYEQYF

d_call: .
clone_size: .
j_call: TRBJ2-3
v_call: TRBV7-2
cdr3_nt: TGTGCCAGCAGCTTCCTAAGAGATACGCAGTATTTT
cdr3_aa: CASSFLRDTQYF

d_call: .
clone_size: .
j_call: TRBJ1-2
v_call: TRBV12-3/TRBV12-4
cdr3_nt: TGTGCCAGCAGTCGGACAGCATCCTATGGCTACACCTTC
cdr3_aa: CASSRTASYGYTF

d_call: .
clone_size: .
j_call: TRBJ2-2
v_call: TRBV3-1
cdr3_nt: TGTGCCAGCAGCCAACGGGAGAGAAACACCGGGGAGCTGTTTTTT
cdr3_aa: CASSQRERNTGELFF

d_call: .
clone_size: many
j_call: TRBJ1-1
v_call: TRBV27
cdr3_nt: TGTGCCAGCTGCACTCCGGGGGGAACTGAAGCTTTCTTT
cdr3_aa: CASCTPGGTEAFF

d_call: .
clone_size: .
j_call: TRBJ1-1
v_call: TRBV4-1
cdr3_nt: TGCGCCAGCAGCCAAGCGCGGACAGCTAACACTGAAGCTTTCTTT
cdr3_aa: CASSQARTANTEAFF

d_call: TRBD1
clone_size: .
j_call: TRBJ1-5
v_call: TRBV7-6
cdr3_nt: TGTGCCAGCAGCCCAGGGGGCGACAGGGAAGGGCGCAATCAGCCCCAGCATTTT
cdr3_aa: CASSPGGDREGRNQPQHF

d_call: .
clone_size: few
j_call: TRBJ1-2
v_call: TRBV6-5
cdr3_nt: TGTGCCAGCAGTCTACGACAGGAATATGGCTACACCTTC
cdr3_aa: CASSLRQEYGYTF

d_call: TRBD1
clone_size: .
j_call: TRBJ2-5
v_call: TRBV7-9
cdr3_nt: TGTGCCAGCAGCACAGACAGGGGCTGGGAGACCCAGTACTTC
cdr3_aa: CASSTDRGWETQYF

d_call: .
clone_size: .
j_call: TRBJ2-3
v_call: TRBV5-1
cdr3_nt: TGCGCCAGCAGCTACTCGGGGCCCCGAGATACGCAGTATTTT
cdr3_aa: CASSYSGPRDTQYF

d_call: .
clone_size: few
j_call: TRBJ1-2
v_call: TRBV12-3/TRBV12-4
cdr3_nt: TGTGCCAGCACCAGGGGTCTTGGGGGCTACACCTTC
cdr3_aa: CASTRGLGGYTF